This T cell receptor (beta chain) appears in the sequencing data of a study of patients and donors after allogeneic stem cell transplantation. This clonotype has just a few counts. TCRdb used MiXCR to reprocess the RT-PCR reads, holding one entry per CDR3 protein. The sample records about 410,000 distinct CDR3 sequences, 16% being singletons. This CDR3 is 14 amino acids long. Germline CDR1 is LGHNA and CDR2 is YSLEER. V lost 0 bases and J lost 8, with 13 bases in between. The J gene is TRBJ1-2, the V gene TRBV4-3; D unclear. The receptor's source is a human donor who was either an allogeneic HSCT recipient or a stem cell or donor lymphocyte infusion donor (not recorded which). It is not recorded whose cells these are; they may come from a transplant donor. Sequenced: blood, either unsorted or a sorted T cell fraction (not recorded which). As DNA, the CDR3 is TGCGCCAGCAGCCAAGAGGAGCTGGCGGAAGGCTACACCTTC. Translating it yields CASSQEELAEGYTF.